Shown below are 9 T cell receptor beta chains from a single sample sequenced in a study of glioma-infiltrating T cells. The iRepertoire nested amplicon-rescue multiplex PCR amplified TCR alpha and beta CDR3s from RNA. TCRdb analysed the multiplex PCR reads with MiXCR anew, one entry per CDR3 protein. This sample yields around 130,000 distinct CDR3 sequences, of which around 25% are seen a single time; roughly a quarter belongs to the top ten. The sample was glioma tissue, nonneoplastic brain tissue, or PBMCs (not recorded which). The source of these receptors is a human donor with low-grade glioma or glioblastoma, undergoing nonglioma brain surgery, or in good health (not recorded which).

A single count supports this clonotype. The junction does not match germline at one end; this may be a read error. The chain combines TRBV3-1 with TRBJ1-1; D not certain. CDR3 length: 14 residues. CDR1 and CDR2 from the germline V gene are LGHDT and YNNKEL (reference sequence). The CDR3 region is CPSSQVLRNTEAFF. In DNA, the CDR3 is TGTCCCAGCAGCCAAGTTCTCAGGAACACTGAAGCTTTCTTT.

This clonotype was seen a few times. The V gene is TRBV5-1, the J gene TRBJ2-1; 9 bases fit TRBD2. CDR3 length: 16 amino acids. V dropped 5 bases and J dropped 2; count of bases not matched to a gene: 8. Germline CDR1 is SGHRS and CDR2 is YFSETQ. The CDR3, as DNA: TGCGCCAGCAGTATCAGCGGGGGGCGGACCTACAATGAGCAGTTCTTC. This translates into CASSISGGRTYNEQFF.

This clonotype was counted a few times. This CDR3 is CASTPPSSGVNTGELFF. The DNA of the CDR3 is TGTGCCAGCACCCCACCAAGTTCAGGTGTGAACACCGGGGAGCTGTTTTTT. The genes are TRBV6-1 and TRBJ2-2, with D uncertain. The CDR3 has 17 amino acids. Trimming left V 7 bases short and J 1 base short, with 19 bases between. Per the germline V gene, CDR1 is MNHNS and CDR2 is SASEGT.

The chain recombines TRBV2 with TRBJ2-1; tentative D call: TRBD2 (6 bases). V was trimmed by 4 bases and J by 9 bases, leaving 13 bases between them. CDR3 length: 13 residues. Germline V gene data show CDR1 as SNHLY and CDR2 as FYNNEI. The DNA for the CDR3 is TGTGCCAGCAGTGCCGAGCGGGTCGGTGAGCAGTTCTTC. This translates into CASSAERVGEQFF.

This clonotype occurred a few times. The CDR3 is CASSHPGQRTGELFF. For the CDR3, the DNA is TGTGCCAGCAGCCACCCGGGACAACGAACCGGGGAGCTGTTTTTT. The chain is built from TRBV7-9 and TRBJ2-2; TRBD1 is a possible D gene (6 bases). This CDR3 is 15 amino acids long. V lost 5 bases and J 5 bases, leaving 15 bases between the germline ends. Germline V gene data show CDR1 as SEHNR and CDR2 as FQNEAQ (reference sequence).

This clonotype has a handful of counts. This chain uses TRBV4-1 with TRBJ2-7; D unclear. Germline assignment: CDR1 MGHRA and CDR2 YSYEKL. The CDR3 loop spans 14 amino acids. V was clipped by 6 bases and J by 2 bases, with 14 bases between them. As DNA, the CDR3 is TGCGCCAGCAGTCCCTTTGACCGGACCTACGAGCAGTACGTC. Translating it yields CASSPFDRTYEQYV.

In its sample, this clonotype was seen a few times. This rearrangement joins TRBV10-3 to TRBJ2-3, with no clear D. V was pared by 4 bases and J by 3 bases, with 5 bases between. CDR3 length equals 12 residues. Germline CDR1 reads ENHRY; CDR2 reads SYGVKD. This CDR3 reads CAISVRTDTQYF. Written as DNA, the CDR3 is TGTGCCATCAGTGTCAGGACAGATACGCAGTATTTT.

This clonotype was counted many times. V is TRBV20-1 and J is TRBJ1-5; 10 nucleotides agree with TRBD1. Trimming removed 6 bases from V and 9 bases from J; junction bases left unmatched: 20. Germline V CDR1 and CDR2: DFQATT, SNEGSKA (reference sequence). This CDR3 has 17 amino acids. This CDR3 is CSAQRVGLTGGMLPQHF. The CDR3 nucleotides are TGCAGTGCACAGAGAGTGGGGTTGACAGGGGGCATGCTGCCCCAGCATTTT.

The gene calls are TRBV20-1 and TRBJ1-1; 8 bases agree with TRBD1. The V and J ends lost 3 bases and 5 bases, in that order; junction bases with no gene match: 8. This CDR3 contains 14 residues. The germline V gene encodes CDR1 DFQATT and CDR2 SNEGSKA (reference sequence). The CDR3 sequence is CSARPPGGRTEAFF. The CDR3, as DNA: TGCAGTGCTAGGCCCCCAGGGGGCAGGACTGAAGCTTTCTTT.